The present T cell receptor beta chain was sequenced within a study of neurological immune-mediated disorders. Study-wide results and caveats: The greatest degree of TCR clonal expansion was observed in HTLV-1-associated myelopathy, with the lowest in multiple sclerosis, below that of healthy controls. CDR3 amino acid sequences of expanded clones were not shared across subjects, a result suggesting private repertoires in all groups.

Synthesis of cDNA was performed by 5'RACE using 10-nucleotide random UMIs. TCRdb used MiXCR to reprocess the 5' RACE reads, holding one entry per CDR3 protein. The table shows 65,000 to 85,000 distinct CDR3 sequences, with roughly 3% occurring only once. The unsorted libraries had their origin in 2 million PBMCs stored at -80 C. The CDR3 sequence is 13 residues long. V gave up 4 bases and J gave up 4 bases, with 9 bases separating them. CDR1 SGHTA and CDR2 FQGNSA come from the germline V gene. This clonotype was seen many times. The antigen is undetermined. This chain uses TRBV7-2 with TRBJ2-3, with D perhaps matching TRBD1 (5 bases). Sequencing input: PBMCs. The sequence derives from a woman in her forties or fifties with multiple sclerosis. The CDR3 loop reads CASSSGYPDTQYF. The CDR3 DNA reads TGTGCCAGCAGCTCAGGGTATCCAGATACGCAGTATTTT.